The source of this T cell receptor (beta chain) is a study of blood T cells in healthy people across ages. CDR1 is SGHTA, CDR2 FQGNSA, per germline. The ends were cut back, 5 bases at V and 5 bases at J, with 12 bases in the middle. CDR3 length equals 13 residues. Using a J-beta primer mix together with a sample-barcoded 5' primer, a second PCR was run for roughly 6 to 12 cycles. TCRdb itself ran the 5' RACE reads through MiXCR, one entry per CDR3 protein. Of more than 1,000,000 distinct CDR3 sequences in the sample, around 27% are singletons; the top ten hold approximately 0.79%. Study-level findings and limits: Unsorted PBMC material precluded a definitive naive versus antigen-experienced comparison. Roughly linear declines in TCR beta diversity per million T cells occurred with age.

This clonotype has just a few counts. As yet, its antigen is unknown. A further study also used this sample, focusing on T cells of mothers and their children. Turning to that study: A few healthy Caucasian mothers and their six children donated.

The specimen was blood. The V gene is TRBV7-2, the J gene TRBJ1-1; unclear D gene. The receptor was isolated from a girl aged 2 to 9 in good health. Written as DNA, the CDR3 is TGTGCCAGCAGCCACATGGGAGGGACTGAAGCTTTCTTT. As protein: CASSHMGGTEAFF.